This T cell receptor (beta chain) was observed in a study of cytomegalovirus exposure and HLA in healthy donors. Donors consisted of healthy bone marrow donors. The CDR3 runs 15 residues. Germline CDR1 and CDR2: MNHNS and SASEGT. Trimming cost V 8 bases and J 8 bases; bases outside gene matches: 13. Both 60 Vbeta primers and 13 Jbeta primers went into the PCR. Some clones are missing from TCRdb's copy, which holds only in-frame ones; the method was immunoSEQ multiplex PCR. The sample contains roughly 120,000 clones, approximately 68% of which appear only once. The chain uses TRBV6-1 and TRBJ2-7; 12 bases match TRBD2. The TCR was taken from a man under 40 in good health and CMV-seropositive. Material: PBMCs. The CDR3 sequence is CASSPFRGLAGKQYF. The CDR3 nucleotides read TGTGCCAGCTCACCCTTTCGCGGACTAGCGGGAAAGCAGTACTTC.